This TCR beta chain was captured in a study of blood T cell repertoires in COVID-19. Study overall: Acute and convalescent COVID-19 samples came from the United States, Italy and Spain. From T cells, B-cell-depleted T cells, or PBMCs came the material, which was cDNA or gDNA.

Germline loops: CDR1 LNHDA, CDR2 SQIVND (reference sequence). V was shortened by 3 bases and J by 0 bases, with 12 bases between the two germline ends. The CDR3 totals 16 residues. As handled by the study authors: From reference gene primer amplification, estimates of nucleated cell counts were derived. The method was immunoSEQ multiplex PCR; TCRdb's version includes in-frame clones alone and lacks a portion of them. V and J calls and clone size are given by that table; D and trimming were obtained from the DNA. Here the sample spans under 250,000 clones, roughly 80% being singletons. This clone has just a few counts.

The chain joins TRBV19 to TRBJ1-3; weak D call: TRBD1 (6 bases). Material: peripheral blood. The clonotype comes from a woman aged 40-49 years with COVID-19, enrolled during active disease. CDR3 region: CASSMAGQYSGNTIYF. CDR3 coding DNA: TGTGCCAGTAGTATGGCTGGACAGTACTCTGGAAACACCATATATTTT.